A single sample gave rise to the 2 T cell receptor beta chains below, sequenced in a study of T cell repertoires in cytomegalovirus infection. Each CDR3 protein is one row after TCRdb ran MiXCR on the reads. The sample contains roughly 110,000 distinct CDR3 sequences, 10% of which appear only once. Antigens of these TCRs are unknown. The sequenced sample was PBMCs, sequenced either directly or after in vitro stimulation (not recorded which). The receptors originated from a human donor in good health (CMV status not recorded). Some clones in this sample may be carry-over from other donors' samples.

This clonotype was recorded many times. The chain joins TRBV7-8 to TRBJ2-1, with D possibly matching TRBD2 (6 bases). Trimming took off 4 bases at V and 0 bases at J, with 19 bases between the two ends. This CDR3 is 18 amino acids long. Germline V gives CDR1 SGHVS, CDR2 FQNEAQ. CDR3 in amino acids: CASSSGTPTLRSYNEQFF. CDR3 DNA: TGTGCCAGCAGCTCCGGGACTCCTACCCTTCGCTCCTACAATGAGCAGTTCTTC.

This clonotype has more than one count but fewer than ten. The chain carries TRBV27 and TRBJ2-6; D might be TRBD1 (5 bases). The CDR3 is 17 amino acids. Germline CDR1 is MNHEY and CDR2 is SMNVEV (reference sequence). V lost 1 base to trimming and J lost 0 bases, with 10 bases between them. The CDR3 reads CASSLLGQNSGANVLTF. CDR3 nucleotides: TGTGCCAGCAGTTTATTAGGACAAAACTCTGGGGCCAACGTCCTGACTTTC.